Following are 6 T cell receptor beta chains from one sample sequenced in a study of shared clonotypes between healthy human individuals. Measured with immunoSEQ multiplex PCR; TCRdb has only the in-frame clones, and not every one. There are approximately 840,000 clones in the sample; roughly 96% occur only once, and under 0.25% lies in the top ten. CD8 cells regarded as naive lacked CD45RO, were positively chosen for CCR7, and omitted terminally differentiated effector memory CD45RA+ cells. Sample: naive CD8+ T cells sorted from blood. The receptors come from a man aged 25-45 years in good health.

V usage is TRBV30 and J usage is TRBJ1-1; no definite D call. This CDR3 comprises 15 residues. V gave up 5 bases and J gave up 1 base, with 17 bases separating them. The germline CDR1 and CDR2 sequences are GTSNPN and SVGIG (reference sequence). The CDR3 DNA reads TGTGCCTGGGGTTCGGGGATGGGATGGAACACTGAAGCTTTCTTT. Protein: CAWGSGMGWNTEAFF.

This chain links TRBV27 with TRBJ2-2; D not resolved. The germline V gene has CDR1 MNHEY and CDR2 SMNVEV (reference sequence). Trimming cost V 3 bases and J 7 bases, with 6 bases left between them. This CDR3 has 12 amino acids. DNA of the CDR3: TGTGCCAGCAGTTTTAACTTCGGGGAGCTGTTTTTT. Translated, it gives CASSFNFGELFF.

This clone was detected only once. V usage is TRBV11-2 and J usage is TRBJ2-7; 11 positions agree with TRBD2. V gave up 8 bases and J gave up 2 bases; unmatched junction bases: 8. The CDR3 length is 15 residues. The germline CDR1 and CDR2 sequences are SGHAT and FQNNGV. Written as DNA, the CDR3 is TGTGCCAGCCTGGGGGGACTAGCGGACGCCTACGAGCAGTACTTC. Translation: CASLGGLADAYEQYF.

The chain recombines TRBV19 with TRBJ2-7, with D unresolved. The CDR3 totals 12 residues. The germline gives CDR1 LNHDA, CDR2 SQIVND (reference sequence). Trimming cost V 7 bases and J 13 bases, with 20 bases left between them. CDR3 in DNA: TGTGCCAGTAACGAATGGGCAGTCGGGTTTTACTTC. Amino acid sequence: CASNEWAVGFYF. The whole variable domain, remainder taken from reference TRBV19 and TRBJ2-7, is DGGITQSPKYLFRKEGQNVTLSCEQNLNHDAMYWYRQDPGQGLRLIYYSQIVNDFQKGDIAEGYSVSREKKESFPLTVTSAQKNPTAFYLCASNEWAVGFYFGPGTRLTVT.

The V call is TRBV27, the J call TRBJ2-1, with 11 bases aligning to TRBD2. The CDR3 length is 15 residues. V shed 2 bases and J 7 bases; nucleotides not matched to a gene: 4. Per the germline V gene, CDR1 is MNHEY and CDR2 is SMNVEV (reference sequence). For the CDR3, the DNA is TGTGCCAGCAGTTTAATAGCGGGAGGGGGAAATGAGCAGTTCTTC. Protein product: CASSLIAGGGNEQFF.

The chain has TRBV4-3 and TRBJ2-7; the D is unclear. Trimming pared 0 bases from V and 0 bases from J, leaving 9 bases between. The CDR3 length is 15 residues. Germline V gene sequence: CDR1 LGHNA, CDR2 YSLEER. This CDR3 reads CASSQEDQSSYEQYF. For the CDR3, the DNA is TGCGCCAGCAGCCAAGAGGACCAGAGCTCCTACGAGCAGTACTTC.